Here is one T cell receptor beta chain with its context. In this sample, this clone turned up once. Its antigen target is currently unknown. Per-nucleotide qualities are absent, and no much larger clonotype sits a single base away. This entry comes from a study of T cell responses to AZD1222 COVID-19 vaccine (dated by TCRdb to the early 2020s). Regarding the complete study: AZD1222 recipients given second doses at about 4 weeks or at about 12 weeks were pooled, since spike-specific TCR depth and breadth were not found to differ between the two schedules. TCR sequencing covered some 250 trial participants: roughly 200 given two doses of AZD1222 and about 26 given two doses of MenACWY control vaccine. Enrollment into the trials was organized by age into subgroups of 18-55, 56-69 and 70-plus years, and those subgroups contained approximately 160, 26 and 62 TCR-sequenced participants, respectively.

Via the germline V gene (reference sequence), CDR1 is MNHEY and CDR2 SMNVEV. The junction shows trimming of 5 bases on V and 5 bases on J, and the gene matches do not reach 11 bases of it. The CDR3 starts with the cysteine, ends with the phenylalanine, and has 16 residues. The read is trimmed to its CDR3 DNA, 48 bases read in frame from base 1. What the research found in general, with its limitations: Conclusions about previously exposed vaccinees are limited because only six or seven AZD1222 recipients were SARS-CoV-2 seropositive at baseline. Reportedly, almost half of the unique spike-specific TCRs recognized epitopes lying outside the regions that are mutated in the B.1.351 and B.1.1.7 variants. Most participants were white British and females outnumbered males, and the authors suggested that clonal diversity may have been underestimated. CD4 TCRs associated with the vaccine covered the entire spike protein, and the dominant responses were in regions 160-218 and 743-854. In the small 56-69-year group, the increase in depth fell short of significance, most likely because of low power. Because no samples from the day 14 peak response were available, repertoires could be characterized only after the peak T cell response. A significant rise in spike-specific TCR breadth and depth was observed after two AZD1222 doses relative to day 0 and relative to MenACWY recipients.

The CDR3 regions of human TCRbeta chains were analyzed by immunosequencing. Regarding the original processing steps: TCRs in the repertoires were matched against a reference library of SARS-CoV-2-specific TCRs that had been generated with the MIRA antigen-specificity platform. Breadth was defined as the fraction of unique TCRs that were SARS-CoV-2-associated. Depth was defined as the fraction of total T cells that were SARS-CoV-2-associated. Using the MIRA data, each spike-specific TCR was mapped to the spike region that the TCR reacts to and placed in a CD4 or CD8 class. Log10-transformed breadth and depth values were compared by one-way ANOVA with Sidak's multiple comparisons tests. This immuneACCESS table, as held by TCRdb, lists in-frame sequences with V and J called but not all clones. Of the missing ones, under half trace to an unresolved V gene in checked studies; the others have no known cause. For V, J and clone size, that table is used; D and trimming come from the DNA. A total of about 99,000 clones appear in this sample, over 75% of them only once. 20% of the sample rests with the top ten.

This specimen's time point label, interpreted: baseline before first vaccination. Vaccinee samples were obtained from the UK trials COV001 and COV002, which included a single-blind randomized controlled phase 2/3 trial of AZD1222 (ChAdOx1 nCoV-19) in healthy adults. Trial participant PBMC samples were collected at day 0 and day 28 after the second dose for TCRbeta chain sequencing. This receptor chain uses TRBV27 and TRBJ1-5; 8 bases in between match TRBD1. This receptor was obtained from an adult in good health. The source material was peripheral blood, sampled on day 0 of AZD1222 vaccination. The CDR3 is CASSPQGARVDQPQHF. In nucleotides, the sequence is TGTGCCAGCAGTCCTCAGGGGGCGAGAGTTGATCAGCCCCAGCATTTT.